This TCR beta chain was captured in a study of T-cell memory formation after mild COVID-19. Points on this clonotype: Its antigen is unknown.

This CDR3 spans 17 amino acids. With V trimmed by 4 bases and J by 0 bases, 7 bases remained unmatched. CDR1 is MNHEY, CDR2 SMNVEV, per germline (reference sequence). It was 5'RACE with constant-segment primers that produced the TCR alpha and TCR beta cDNA libraries, which carried sample barcodes and UMIs. MiXCR, applied by TCRdb to the 5' RACE reads, yields one record per CDR3 protein. The sample carries some 210,000 distinct CDR3 sequences, around 19% recorded once. General observations from the study: A second wave expanding day 15 to 37 was CD4+-biased; contracting clones were balanced.

The sample was PBMCs or a T cell subset sorted from them (not recorded which). V gene TRBV27 combines with J gene TRBJ2-1; the match to TRBD2 covers 9 bases. This clonotype was obtained from an adult woman who had mild COVID-19 (a few samples of this study predate the infection). Cell type and time point are not known. The CDR3 sequence: CASSSGLAGSSYNEQFF. In DNA, the CDR3 is TGTGCCAGCAGTTCGGGGCTAGCGGGAAGCTCCTACAATGAGCAGTTCTTC.